This record looks at one T cell receptor beta chain sequence and its context. These data come from a study of cytomegalovirus exposure and HLA in healthy donors. The CDR3 covers 12 residues. Germline CDR1 reads SNHLY; CDR2 reads FYNNEI. Trimming cost V 5 bases and J 8 bases, with 9 bases left between them. It was with 60 Vbeta and 13 Jbeta primers that the PCR ran. Sequencing was performed with immunoSEQ multiplex PCR; in TCRdb, only in-frame clones are kept and a portion is missing. The top ten clones hold 6.5% to 8.5% of a sample with 130,000 to 150,000 clones, under 85% of them seen once. What was sequenced was PBMCs. The clonotype originates from a woman in her thirties or forties in good health and CMV-seropositive. The chain joins TRBV2 to TRBJ1-4, with D possibly matching TRBD1 (5 bases). CDR3 residues: CASSQGGEKLFF. CDR3 sequence (DNA): TGTGCCAGCAGTCAGGGAGGGGAAAAACTGTTTTTT.